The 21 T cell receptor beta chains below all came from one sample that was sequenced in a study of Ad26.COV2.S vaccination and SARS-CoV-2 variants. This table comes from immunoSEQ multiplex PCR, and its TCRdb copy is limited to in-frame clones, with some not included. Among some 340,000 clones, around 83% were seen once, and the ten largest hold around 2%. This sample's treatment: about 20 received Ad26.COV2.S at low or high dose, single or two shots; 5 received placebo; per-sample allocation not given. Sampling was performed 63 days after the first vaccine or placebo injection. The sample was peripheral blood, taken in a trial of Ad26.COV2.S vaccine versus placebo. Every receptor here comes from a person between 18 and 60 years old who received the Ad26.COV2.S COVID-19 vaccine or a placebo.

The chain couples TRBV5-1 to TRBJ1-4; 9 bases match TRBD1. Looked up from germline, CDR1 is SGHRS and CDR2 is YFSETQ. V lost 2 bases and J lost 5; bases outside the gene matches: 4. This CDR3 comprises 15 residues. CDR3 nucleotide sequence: TGCGCCAGCAGCTTTACAGGGGGCTCCAATGAAAAACTGTTTTTT. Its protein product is CASSFTGGSNEKLFF.

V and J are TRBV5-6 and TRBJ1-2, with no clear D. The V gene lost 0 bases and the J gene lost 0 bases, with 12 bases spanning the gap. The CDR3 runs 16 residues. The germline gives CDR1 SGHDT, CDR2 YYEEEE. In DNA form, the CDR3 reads TGTGCCAGCAGCTTGGTGAGCGCAGGACCTAACTATGGCTACACCTTC. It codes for CASSLVSAGPNYGYTF.

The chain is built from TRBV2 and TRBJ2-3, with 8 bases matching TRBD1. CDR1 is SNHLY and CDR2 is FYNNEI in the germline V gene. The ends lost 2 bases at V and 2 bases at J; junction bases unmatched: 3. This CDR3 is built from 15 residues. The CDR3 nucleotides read TGTGCCAGCAGTGAACACAGGGGGGCCACAGATACGCAGTATTTT. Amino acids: CASSEHRGATDTQYF.

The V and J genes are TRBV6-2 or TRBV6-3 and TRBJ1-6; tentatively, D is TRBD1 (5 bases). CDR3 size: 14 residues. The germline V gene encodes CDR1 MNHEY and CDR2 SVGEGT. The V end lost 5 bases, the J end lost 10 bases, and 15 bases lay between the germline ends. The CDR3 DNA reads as TGTGCCAGCAGTCAACAGGTTACCCCGTCACCCCTCCACTTT. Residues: CASSQQVTPSPLHF.

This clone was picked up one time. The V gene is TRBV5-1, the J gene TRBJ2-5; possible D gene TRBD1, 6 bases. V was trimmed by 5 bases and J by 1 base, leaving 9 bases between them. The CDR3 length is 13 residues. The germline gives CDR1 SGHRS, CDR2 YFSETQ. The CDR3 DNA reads TGCGCCAGCAGGGAAGGGGGCCAAGAGACCCAGTACTTC. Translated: CASREGGQETQYF. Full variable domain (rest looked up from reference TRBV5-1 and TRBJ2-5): KAGVTQTPRYLIKTRGQQVTLSCSPISGHRSVSWYQQTPGQGLQFLFEYFSETQRNKGNFPGRFSGRQFSNSRSEMNVSTLELGDSALYLCASREGGQETQYFGPGTRLLVL.

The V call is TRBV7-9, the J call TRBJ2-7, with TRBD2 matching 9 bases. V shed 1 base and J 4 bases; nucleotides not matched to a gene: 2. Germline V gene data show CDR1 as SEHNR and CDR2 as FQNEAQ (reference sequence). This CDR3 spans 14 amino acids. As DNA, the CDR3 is TGTGCCAGCAGCTTAGGCGGGGGGGCATACGAGCAGTACTTC. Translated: CASSLGGGAYEQYF.

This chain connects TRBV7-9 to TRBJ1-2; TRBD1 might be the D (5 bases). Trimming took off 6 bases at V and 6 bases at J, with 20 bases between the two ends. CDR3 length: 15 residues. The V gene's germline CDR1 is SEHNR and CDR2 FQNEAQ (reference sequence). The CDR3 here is CASSSTGTRAHGYTF. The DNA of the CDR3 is TGTGCCAGCAGTTCAACCGGGACCCGCGCGCATGGCTACACCTTC.

CDR3 DNA sequence: TGTGCCAGCAGCGTAGCGGGACAGGGGGGTGGCCTGTTTTTT. Its protein is CASSVAGQGGGLFF. The gene calls are TRBV9 and TRBJ1-4, with 11 bases that match TRBD1. Germline loops: CDR1 SGDLS, CDR2 YYNGEE. The J segment lost 14 bases and the V segment lost 0 bases, leaving 6 bases of the junction unmatched. This CDR3 comprises 14 residues.

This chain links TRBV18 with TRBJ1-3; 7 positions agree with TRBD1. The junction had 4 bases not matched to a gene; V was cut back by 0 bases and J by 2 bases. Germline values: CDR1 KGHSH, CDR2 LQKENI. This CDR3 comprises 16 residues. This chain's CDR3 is CASSPPGTATGNTIYF. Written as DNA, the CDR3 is TGTGCCAGCTCACCACCTGGGACAGCAACTGGAAACACCATATATTTT.

CDR3: CASRGVGLSRGNYGYTF. In nucleotides, the CDR3 is TGCGCCAGCAGAGGGGTGGGGCTTTCGAGGGGAAACTATGGCTACACCTTC. V gene TRBV4-1 combines with J gene TRBJ1-2, with a weak D call TRBD1 (5 bases). V was clipped by 6 bases and J by 2 bases, with 22 bases between them. In germline, CDR1 is MGHRA, CDR2 YSYEKL. This CDR3 has 17 amino acids.

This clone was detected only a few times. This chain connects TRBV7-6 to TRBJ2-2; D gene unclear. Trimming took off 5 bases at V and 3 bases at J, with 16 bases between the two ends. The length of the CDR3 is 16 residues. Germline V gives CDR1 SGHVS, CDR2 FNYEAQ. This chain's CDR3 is CASSPTTLGYTGELFF. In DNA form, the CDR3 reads TGTGCCAGCAGCCCTACCACATTAGGGTACACCGGGGAGCTGTTTTTT.

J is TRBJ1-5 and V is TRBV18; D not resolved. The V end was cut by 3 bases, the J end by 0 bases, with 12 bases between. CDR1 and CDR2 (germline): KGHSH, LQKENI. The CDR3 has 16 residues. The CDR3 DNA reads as TGTGCCAGCTCACCCAACGGGCCTTATAGCAATCAGCCCCAGCATTTT. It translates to CASSPNGPYSNQPQHF.

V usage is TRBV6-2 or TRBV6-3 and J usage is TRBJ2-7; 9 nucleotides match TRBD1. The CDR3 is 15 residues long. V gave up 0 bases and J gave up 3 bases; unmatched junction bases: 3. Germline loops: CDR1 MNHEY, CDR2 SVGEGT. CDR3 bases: TGTGCCAGCAGTTACTCGCCGGACAGGGGCTACGAGCAGTACTTC. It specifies CASSYSPDRGYEQYF.

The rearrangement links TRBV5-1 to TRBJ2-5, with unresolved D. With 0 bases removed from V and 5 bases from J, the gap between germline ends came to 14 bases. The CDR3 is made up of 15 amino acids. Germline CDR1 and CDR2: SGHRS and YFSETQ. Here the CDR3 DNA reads TGCGCCAGCAGCTTGGCGTTCCCAGCCCAGGAGACCCAGTACTTC. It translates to CASSLAFPAQETQYF.

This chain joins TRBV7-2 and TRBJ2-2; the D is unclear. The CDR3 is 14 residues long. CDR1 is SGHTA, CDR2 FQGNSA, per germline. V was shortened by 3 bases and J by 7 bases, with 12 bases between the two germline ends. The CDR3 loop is CASSFARSSGELFF. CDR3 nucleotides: TGTGCCAGCAGCTTCGCCAGGTCGAGCGGGGAGCTGTTTTTT.

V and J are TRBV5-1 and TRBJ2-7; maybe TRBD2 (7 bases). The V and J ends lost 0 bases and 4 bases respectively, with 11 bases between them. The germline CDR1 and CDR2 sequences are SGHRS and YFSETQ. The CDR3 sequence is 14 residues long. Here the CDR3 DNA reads TGCGCCAGCAGCTTGGTCGGGGGGCAGTACGAGCAGTACTTC. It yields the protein CASSLVGGQYEQYF.

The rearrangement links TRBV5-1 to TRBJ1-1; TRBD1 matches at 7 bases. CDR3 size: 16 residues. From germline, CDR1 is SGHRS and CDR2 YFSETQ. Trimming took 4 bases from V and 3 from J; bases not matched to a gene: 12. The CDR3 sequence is CASSPGRQGGYTEAFF. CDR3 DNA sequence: TGCGCCAGCAGCCCGGGGCGACAGGGCGGATACACTGAAGCTTTCTTT.

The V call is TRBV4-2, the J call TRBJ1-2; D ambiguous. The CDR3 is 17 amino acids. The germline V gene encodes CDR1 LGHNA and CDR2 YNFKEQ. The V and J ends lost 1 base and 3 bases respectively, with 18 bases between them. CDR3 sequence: CASSQGIQPNMDYGYTF. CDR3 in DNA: TGTGCCAGCAGCCAAGGAATACAGCCTAACATGGACTATGGCTACACCTTC.

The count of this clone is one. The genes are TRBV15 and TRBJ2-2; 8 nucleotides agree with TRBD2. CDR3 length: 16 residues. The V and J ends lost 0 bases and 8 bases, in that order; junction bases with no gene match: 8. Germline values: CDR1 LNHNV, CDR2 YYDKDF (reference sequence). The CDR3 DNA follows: TGTGCCACCAGCAGAGAGAGCGGGGGTGCAACTGGGGAGCTGTTTTTT. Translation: CATSRESGGATGELFF.

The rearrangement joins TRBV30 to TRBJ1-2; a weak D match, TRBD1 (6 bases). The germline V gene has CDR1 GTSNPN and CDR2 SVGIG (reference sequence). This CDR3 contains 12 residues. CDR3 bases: TGTGCTGCACCTAACAGGGCCTATGGCTACACCTTC. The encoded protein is CAAPNRAYGYTF.

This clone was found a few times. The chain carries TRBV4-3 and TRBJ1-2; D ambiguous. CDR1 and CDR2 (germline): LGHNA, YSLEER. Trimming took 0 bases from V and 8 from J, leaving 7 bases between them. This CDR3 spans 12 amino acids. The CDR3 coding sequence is TGCGCCAGCAGCCAAGAGGGCTGGGGCTACACCTTC. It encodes CASSQEGWGYTF.